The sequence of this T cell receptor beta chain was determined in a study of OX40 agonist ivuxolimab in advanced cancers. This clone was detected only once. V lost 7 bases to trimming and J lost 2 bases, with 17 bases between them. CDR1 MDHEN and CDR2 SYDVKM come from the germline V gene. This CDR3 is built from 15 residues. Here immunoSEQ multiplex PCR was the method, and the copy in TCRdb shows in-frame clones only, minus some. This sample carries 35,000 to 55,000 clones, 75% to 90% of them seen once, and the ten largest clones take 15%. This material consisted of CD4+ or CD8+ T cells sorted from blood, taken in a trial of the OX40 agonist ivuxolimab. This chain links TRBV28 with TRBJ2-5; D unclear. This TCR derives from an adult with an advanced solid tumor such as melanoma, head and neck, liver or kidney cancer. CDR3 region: CASISTRAGQETQYF. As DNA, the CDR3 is TGTGCCAGCATCTCCACCCGGGCAGGTCAAGAGACCCAGTACTTC.